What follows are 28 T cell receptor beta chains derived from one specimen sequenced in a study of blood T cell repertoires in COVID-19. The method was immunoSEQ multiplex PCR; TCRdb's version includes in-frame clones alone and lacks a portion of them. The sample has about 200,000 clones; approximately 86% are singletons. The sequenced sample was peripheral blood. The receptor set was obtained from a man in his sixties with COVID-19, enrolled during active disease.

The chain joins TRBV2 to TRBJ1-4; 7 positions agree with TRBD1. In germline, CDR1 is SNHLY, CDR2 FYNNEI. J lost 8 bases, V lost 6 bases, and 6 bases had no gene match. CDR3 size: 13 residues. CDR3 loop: CASRTGLREKLFF. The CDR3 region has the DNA TGTGCCAGCAGGACAGGGTTAAGGGAAAAACTGTTTTTT.

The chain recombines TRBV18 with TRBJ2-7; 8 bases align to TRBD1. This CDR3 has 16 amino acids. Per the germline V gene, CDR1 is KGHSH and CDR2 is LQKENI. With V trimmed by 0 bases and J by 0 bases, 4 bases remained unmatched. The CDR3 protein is CASSPPTGANSYEQYF. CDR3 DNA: TGTGCCAGCTCACCACCGACAGGGGCCAACTCCTACGAGCAGTACTTC.

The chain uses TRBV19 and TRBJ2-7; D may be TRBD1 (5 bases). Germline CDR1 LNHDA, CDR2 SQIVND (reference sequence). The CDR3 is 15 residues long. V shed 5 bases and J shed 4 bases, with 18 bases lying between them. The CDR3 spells CASSPRAGQRYEQYF. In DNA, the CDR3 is TGTGCCAGTAGTCCTCGGGCAGGGCAACGATACGAGCAGTACTTC. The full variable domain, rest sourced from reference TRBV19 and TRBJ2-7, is DGGITQSPKYLFRKEGQNVTLSCEQNLNHDAMYWYRQDPGQGLRLIYYSQIVNDFQKGDIAEGYSVSREKKESFPLTVTSAQKNPTAFYLCASSPRAGQRYEQYFGPGTRLTVT.

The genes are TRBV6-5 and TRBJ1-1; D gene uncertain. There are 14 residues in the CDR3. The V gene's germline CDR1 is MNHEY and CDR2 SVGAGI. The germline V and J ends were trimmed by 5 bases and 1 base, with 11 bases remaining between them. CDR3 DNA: TGTGCCAGCAGTCCGAAAGCATCGAACACTGAAGCTTTCTTT. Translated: CASSPKASNTEAFF.

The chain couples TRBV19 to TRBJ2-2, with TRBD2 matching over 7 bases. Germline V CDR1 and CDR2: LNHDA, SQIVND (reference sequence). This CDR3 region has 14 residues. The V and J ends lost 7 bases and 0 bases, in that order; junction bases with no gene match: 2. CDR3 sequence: CASKRGPNTGELFF. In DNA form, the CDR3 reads TGTGCCAGTAAGCGGGGCCCGAACACCGGGGAGCTGTTTTTT. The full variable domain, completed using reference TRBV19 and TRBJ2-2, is DGGITQSPKYLFRKEGQNVTLSCEQNLNHDAMYWYRQDPGQGLRLIYYSQIVNDFQKGDIAEGYSVSREKKESFPLTVTSAQKNPTAFYLCASKRGPNTGELFFGEGSRLTVL.

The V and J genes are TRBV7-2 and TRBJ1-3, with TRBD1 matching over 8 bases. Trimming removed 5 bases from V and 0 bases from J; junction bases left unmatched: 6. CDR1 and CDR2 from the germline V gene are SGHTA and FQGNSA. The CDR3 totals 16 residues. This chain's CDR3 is CASSPGTGDSGNTIYF. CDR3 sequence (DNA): TGTGCCAGCAGCCCCGGGACAGGCGACTCTGGAAACACCATATATTTT.

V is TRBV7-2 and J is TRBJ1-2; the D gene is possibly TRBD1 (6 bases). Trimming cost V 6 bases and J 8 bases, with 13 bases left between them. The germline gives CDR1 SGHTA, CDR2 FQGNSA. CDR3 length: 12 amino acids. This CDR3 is CASSLLGGGYTF. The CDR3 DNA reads TGTGCCAGCAGTCTTTTAGGGGGAGGCTACACCTTC.

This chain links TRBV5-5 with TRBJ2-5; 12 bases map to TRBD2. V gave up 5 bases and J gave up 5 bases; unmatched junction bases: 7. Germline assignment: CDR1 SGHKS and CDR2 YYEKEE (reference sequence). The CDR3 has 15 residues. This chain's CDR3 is CASSSLAGGRETQYF. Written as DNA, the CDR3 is TGTGCCAGCAGTTCTCTAGCGGGAGGGAGGGAGACCCAGTACTTC.

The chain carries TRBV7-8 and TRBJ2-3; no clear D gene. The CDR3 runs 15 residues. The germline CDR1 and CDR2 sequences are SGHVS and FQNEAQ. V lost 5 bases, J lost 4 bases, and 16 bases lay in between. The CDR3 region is CASSPINYAADTQYF. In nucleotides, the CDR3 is TGTGCCAGCAGCCCAATCAACTACGCAGCAGATACGCAGTATTTT.

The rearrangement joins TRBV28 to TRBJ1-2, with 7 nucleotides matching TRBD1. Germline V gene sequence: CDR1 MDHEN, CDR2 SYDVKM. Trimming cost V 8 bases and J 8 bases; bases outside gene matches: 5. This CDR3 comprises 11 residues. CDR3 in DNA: TGTGCCAGCGCCCGACAGGGCGGCTACACCTTC. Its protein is CASARQGGYTF.

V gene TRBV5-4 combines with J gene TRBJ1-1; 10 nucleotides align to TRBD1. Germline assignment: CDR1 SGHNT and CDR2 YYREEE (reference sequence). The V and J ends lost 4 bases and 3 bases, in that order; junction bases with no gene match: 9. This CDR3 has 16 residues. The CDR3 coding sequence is TGTGCCAGCAGCACCGGACAGGGGGTATCGGACACTGAAGCTTTCTTT. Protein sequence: CASSTGQGVSDTEAFF.

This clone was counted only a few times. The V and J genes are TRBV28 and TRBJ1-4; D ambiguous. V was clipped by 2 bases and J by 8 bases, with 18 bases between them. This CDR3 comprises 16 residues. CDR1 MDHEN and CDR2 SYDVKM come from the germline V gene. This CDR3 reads CASSLGGPFSVEKLFF. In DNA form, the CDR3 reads TGTGCCAGCAGTTTAGGAGGGCCTTTTAGTGTAGAAAAACTGTTTTTT.

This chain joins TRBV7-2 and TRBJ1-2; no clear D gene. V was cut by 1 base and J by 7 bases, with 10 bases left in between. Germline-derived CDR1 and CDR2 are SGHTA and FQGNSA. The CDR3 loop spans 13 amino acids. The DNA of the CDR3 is TGTGCCAGCAGCTTAGGTTCCCGGGGTGGCTACACCTTC. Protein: CASSLGSRGGYTF.

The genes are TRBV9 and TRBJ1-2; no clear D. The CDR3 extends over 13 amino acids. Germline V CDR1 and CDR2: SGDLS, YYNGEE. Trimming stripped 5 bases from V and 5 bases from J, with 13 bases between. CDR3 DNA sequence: TGTGCCAGCAGTTCCGGGGTTAAGTATGGCTACACCTTC. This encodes CASSSGVKYGYTF.

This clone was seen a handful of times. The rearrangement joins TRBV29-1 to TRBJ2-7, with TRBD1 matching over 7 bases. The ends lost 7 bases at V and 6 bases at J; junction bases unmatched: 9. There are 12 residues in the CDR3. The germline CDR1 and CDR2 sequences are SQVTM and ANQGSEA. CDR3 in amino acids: CSAMKTGFEQYF. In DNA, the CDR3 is TGCAGCGCGATGAAGACAGGGTTCGAGCAGTACTTC.

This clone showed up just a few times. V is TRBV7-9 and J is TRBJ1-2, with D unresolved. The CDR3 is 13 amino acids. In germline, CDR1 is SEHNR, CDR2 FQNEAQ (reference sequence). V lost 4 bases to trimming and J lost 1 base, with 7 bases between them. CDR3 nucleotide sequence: TGTGCCAGCAGCTCAGAATTTAACTATGGCTACACCTTC. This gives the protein CASSSEFNYGYTF.

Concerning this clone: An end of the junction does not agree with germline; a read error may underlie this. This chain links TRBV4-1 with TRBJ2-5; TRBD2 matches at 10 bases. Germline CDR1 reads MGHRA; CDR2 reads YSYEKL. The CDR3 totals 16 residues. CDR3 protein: CASSQASGRDQATQYF. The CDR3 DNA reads TGCGCCAGCAGCCAAGCTAGCGGGAGAGACCAAGCGACCCAGTACTTC.

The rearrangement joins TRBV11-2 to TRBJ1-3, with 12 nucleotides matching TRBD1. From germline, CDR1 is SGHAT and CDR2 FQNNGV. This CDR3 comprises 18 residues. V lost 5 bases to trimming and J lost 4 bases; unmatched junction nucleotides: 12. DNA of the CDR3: TGTGCCAGCAGCCGTTCTGCCATCGGGACAGGGGGCGGAAACACCATATATTTT. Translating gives CASSRSAIGTGGGNTIYF.

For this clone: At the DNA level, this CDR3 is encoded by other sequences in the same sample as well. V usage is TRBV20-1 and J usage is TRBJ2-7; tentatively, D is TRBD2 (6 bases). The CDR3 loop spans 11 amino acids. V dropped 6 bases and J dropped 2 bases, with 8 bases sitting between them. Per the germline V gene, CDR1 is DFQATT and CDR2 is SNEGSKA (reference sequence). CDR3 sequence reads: CSARLAYEQYF. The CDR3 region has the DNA TGCAGTGCCAGACTAGCCTACGAGCAGTACTTC.

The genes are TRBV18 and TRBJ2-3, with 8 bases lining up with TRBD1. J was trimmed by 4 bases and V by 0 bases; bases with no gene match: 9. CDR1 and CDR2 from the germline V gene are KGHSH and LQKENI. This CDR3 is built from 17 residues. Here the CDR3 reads CASSPPRGQGASDTQYF. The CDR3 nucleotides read TGTGCCAGCTCACCACCCCGTGGGCAGGGGGCTTCAGATACGCAGTATTTT.

The CDR3 nucleotides read TGCAGCGTTGAAGATCCGAGCGGGAGTAGGGAGACCCAGTACTTC. Translated: CSVEDPSGSRETQYF. This rearrangement joins TRBV29-1 to TRBJ2-5; 8 bases are a match to TRBD2. The V gene end was trimmed by 0 bases and the J gene end by 5 bases; junction bases not matched to a gene: 8. The germline gives CDR1 SQVTM, CDR2 ANQGSEA. The CDR3 extends over 15 amino acids.

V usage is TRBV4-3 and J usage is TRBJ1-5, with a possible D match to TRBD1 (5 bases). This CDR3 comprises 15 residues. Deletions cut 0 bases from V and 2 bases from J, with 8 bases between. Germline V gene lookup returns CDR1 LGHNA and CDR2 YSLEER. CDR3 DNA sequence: TGCGCCAGCAGCCAAGAGATAGGGGGCAATCAGCCCCAGCATTTT. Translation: CASSQEIGGNQPQHF.

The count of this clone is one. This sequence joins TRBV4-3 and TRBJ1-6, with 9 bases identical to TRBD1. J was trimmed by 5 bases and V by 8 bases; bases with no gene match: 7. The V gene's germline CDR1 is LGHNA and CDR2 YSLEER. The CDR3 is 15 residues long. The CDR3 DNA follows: TGCGCCAGCGCCTGGCGGGACAGGGATAATTCACCCCTCCACTTT. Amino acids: CASAWRDRDNSPLHF.

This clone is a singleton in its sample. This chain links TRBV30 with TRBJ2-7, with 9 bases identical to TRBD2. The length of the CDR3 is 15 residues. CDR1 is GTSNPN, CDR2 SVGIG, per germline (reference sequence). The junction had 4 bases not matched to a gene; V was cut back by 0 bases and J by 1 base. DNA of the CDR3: TGTGCCTGGAGTGTACGAAGCGGGAGGTCCTACGAGCAGTACTTC. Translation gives CAWSVRSGRSYEQYF.

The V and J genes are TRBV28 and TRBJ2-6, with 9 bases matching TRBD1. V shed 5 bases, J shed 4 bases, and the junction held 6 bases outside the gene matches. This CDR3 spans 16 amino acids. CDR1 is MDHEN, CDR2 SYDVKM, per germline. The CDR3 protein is CASSPLQGAGANVLTF. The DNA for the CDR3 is TGTGCCAGCAGTCCCCTACAGGGGGCGGGGGCCAACGTCCTGACTTTC.

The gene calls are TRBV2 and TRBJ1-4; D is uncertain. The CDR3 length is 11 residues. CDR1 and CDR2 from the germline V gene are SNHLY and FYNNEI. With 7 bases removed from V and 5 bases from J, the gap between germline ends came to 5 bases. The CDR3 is CASTRNEKLFF. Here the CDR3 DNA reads TGTGCCAGCACCAGAAATGAAAAACTGTTTTTT.

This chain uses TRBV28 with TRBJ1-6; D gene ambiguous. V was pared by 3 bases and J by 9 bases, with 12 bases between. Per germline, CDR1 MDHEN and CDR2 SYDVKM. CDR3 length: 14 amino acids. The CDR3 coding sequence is TGTGCCAGCAGTTTTGGGCAGATAGGTTCACCCCTCCACTTT. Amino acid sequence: CASSFGQIGSPLHF.

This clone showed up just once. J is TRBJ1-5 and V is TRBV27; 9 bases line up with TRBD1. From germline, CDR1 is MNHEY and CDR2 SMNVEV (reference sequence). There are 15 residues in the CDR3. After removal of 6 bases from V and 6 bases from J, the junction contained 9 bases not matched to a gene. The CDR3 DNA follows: TGTGCCAGCAGATCGACAGGGGGAGGCGGTCAGCCCCAGCATTTT. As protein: CASRSTGGGGQPQHF.